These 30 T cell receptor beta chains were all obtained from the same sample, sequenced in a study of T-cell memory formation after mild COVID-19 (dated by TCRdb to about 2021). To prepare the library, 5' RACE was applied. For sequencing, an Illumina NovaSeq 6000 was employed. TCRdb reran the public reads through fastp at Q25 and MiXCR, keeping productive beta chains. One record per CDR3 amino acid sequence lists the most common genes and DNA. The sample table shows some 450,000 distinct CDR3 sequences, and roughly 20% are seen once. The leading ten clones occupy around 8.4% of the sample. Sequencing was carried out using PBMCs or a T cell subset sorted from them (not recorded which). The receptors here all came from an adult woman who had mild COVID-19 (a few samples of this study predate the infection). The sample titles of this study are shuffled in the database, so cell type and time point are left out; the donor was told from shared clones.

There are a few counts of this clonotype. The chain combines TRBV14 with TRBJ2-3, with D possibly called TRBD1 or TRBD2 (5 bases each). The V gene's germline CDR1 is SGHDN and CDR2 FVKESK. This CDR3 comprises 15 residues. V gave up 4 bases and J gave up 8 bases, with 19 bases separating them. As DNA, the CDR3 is TGTGCCAGCAGCCCCCACGGAGGCACCGGGGCTACGCAGTATTTT. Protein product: CASSPHGGTGATQYF.

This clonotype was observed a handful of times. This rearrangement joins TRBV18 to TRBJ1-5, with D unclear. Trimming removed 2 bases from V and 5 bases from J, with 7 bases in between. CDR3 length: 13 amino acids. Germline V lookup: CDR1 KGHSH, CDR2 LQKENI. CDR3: CASSPGDYQPQHF. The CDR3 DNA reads TGTGCCAGCTCACCAGGGGATTATCAGCCCCAGCATTTT.

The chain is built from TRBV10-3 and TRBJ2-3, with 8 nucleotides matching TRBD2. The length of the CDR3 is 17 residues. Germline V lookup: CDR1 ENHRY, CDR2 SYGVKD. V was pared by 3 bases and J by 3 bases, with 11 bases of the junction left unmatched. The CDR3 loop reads CAISDYRTSWSTDTQYF. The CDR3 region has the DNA TGTGCCATCAGTGATTACCGGACTAGCTGGAGTACAGATACGCAGTATTTT.

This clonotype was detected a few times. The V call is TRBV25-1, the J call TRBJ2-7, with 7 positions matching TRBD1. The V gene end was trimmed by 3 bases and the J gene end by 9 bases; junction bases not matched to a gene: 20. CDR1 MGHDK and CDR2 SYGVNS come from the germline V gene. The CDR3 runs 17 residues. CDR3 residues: CASSDQPGQRVESAQYF. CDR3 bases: TGTGCCAGCAGTGATCAACCGGGACAGCGAGTAGAATCCGCGCAGTACTTC.

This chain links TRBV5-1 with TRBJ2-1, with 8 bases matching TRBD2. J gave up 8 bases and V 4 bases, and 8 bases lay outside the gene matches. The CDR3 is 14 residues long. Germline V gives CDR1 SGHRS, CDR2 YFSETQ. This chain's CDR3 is CASSPGLGAHEQFF. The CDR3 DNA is TGCGCCAGCAGCCCGGGACTAGGGGCCCATGAGCAGTTCTTC.

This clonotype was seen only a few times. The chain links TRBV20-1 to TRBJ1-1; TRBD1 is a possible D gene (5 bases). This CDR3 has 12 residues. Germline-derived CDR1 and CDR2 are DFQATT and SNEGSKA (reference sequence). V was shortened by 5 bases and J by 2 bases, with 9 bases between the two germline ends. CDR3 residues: CSAARVNTEAFF. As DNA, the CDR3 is TGCAGTGCTGCCAGGGTTAACACTGAAGCTTTCTTT.

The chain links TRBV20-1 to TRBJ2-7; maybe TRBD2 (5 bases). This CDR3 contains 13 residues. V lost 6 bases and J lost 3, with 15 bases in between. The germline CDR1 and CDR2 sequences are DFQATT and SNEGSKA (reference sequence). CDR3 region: CSARPASFYEQYF. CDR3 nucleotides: TGCAGTGCCCGGCCGGCTAGCTTCTACGAGCAGTACTTC.

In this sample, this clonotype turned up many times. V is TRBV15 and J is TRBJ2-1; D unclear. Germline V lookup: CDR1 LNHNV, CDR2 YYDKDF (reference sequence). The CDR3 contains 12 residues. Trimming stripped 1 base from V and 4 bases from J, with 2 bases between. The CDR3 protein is CATSRGYNEQFF. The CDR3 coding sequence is TGTGCCACCAGCAGAGGTTACAATGAGCAGTTCTTC.

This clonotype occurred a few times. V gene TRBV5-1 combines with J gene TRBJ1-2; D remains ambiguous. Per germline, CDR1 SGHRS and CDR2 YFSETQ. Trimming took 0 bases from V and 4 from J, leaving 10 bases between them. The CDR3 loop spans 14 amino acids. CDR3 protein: CASSLVPGSYGYTF. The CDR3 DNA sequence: TGCGCCAGCAGCTTGGTTCCCGGGAGCTATGGCTACACCTTC.

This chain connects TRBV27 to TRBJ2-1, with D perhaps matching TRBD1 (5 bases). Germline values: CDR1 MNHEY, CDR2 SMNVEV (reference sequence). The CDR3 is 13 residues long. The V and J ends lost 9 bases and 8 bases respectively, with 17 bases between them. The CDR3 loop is CASSLIGVYEQFF. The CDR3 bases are TGTGCCAGTTCTTTAATAGGGGTCTATGAGCAGTTCTTC.

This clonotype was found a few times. Here the CDR3 DNA reads TGTGCCAGCAGCTTGGTACTAGCGGGGGGGCCGAGCACAGATACGCAGTATTTT. Translation: CASSLVLAGGPSTDTQYF. V is TRBV5-4 and J is TRBJ2-3; 13 nucleotides agree with TRBD2. Germline CDR1 reads SGHNT; CDR2 reads YYREEE (reference sequence). The J segment lost 0 bases and the V segment lost 0 bases, leaving 4 bases of the junction unmatched. The CDR3 covers 18 residues.

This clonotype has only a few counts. The CDR3 loop is CASSPAWTDYNEQFF. In DNA, the CDR3 is TGTGCCAGCTCACCTGCCTGGACGGACTACAATGAGCAGTTCTTC. This sequence joins TRBV18 and TRBJ2-1; no firm D call. The germline V gene has CDR1 KGHSH and CDR2 LQKENI. The CDR3 is 15 residues long. Between the trimmed V and J ends, which lost 3 bases and 3 bases, there was a span of 12 bases.

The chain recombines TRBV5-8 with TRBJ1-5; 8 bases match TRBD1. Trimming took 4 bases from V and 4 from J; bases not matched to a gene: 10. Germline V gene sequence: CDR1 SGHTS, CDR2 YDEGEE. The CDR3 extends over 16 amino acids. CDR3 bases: TGTGCCAGCAGCAAGTGGACAGGGCGACTTAATCAGCCCCAGCATTTT. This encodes CASSKWTGRLNQPQHF.

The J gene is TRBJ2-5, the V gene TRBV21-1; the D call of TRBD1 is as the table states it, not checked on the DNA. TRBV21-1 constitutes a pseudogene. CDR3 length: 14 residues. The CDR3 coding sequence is TGTGCCAGCAGCAAATGGGGACAGCAAGAGACCCAGTACTTC. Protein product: CASSKWGQQETQYF.

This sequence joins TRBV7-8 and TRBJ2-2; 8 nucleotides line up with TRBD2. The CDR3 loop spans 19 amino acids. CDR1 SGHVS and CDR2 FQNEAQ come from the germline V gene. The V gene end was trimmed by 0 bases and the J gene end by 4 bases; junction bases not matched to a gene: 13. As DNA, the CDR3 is TGTGCCAGCAGCTTAGCATGGACTAGCCGCATCGGGAGCACCGGGGAGCTGTTTTTT. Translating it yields CASSLAWTSRIGSTGELFF.

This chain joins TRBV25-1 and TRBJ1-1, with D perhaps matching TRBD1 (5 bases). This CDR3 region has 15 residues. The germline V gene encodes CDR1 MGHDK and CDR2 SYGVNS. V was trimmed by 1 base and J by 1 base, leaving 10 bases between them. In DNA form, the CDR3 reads TGTGCCAGCAGTGAATCTCCCGGGGGGAACACTGAAGCTTTCTTT. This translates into CASSESPGGNTEAFF.

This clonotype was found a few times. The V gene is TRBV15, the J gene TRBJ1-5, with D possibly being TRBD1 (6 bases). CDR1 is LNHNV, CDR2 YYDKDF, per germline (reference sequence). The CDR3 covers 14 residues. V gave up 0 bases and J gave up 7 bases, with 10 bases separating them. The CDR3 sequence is CATSRDAGAQPQHF. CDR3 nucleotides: TGTGCCACCAGCAGAGATGCGGGGGCACAGCCCCAGCATTTT.

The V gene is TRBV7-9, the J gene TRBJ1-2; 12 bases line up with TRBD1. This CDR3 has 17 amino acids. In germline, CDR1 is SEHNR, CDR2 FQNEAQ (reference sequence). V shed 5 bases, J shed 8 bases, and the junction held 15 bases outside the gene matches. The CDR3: CASSNIPGQGASEGYTF. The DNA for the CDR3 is TGTGCCAGCAGCAATATCCCGGGACAGGGGGCGAGCGAAGGCTACACCTTC.

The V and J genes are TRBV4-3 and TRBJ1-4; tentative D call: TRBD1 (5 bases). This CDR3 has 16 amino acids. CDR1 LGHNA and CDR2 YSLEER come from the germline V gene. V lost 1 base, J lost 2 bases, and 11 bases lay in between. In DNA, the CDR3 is TGCGCCAGCAGCCAAGGGCACGGGGCGACTAATGAAAAACTGTTTTTT. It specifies CASSQGHGATNEKLFF.

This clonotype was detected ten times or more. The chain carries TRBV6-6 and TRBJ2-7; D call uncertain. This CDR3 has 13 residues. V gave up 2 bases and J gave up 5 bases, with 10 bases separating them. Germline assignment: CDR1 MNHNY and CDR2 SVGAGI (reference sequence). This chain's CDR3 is CASSYEETDEQYF. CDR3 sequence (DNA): TGTGCCAGCAGTTACGAGGAGACCGACGAGCAGTACTTC.

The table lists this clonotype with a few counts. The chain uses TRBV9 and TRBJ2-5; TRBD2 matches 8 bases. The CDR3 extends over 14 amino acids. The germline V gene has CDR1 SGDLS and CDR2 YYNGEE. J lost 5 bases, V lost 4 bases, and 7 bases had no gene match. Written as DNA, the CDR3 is TGTGCCAGCAGCAAATGGACTAGCATGGAGACCCAGTACTTC. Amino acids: CASSKWTSMETQYF.

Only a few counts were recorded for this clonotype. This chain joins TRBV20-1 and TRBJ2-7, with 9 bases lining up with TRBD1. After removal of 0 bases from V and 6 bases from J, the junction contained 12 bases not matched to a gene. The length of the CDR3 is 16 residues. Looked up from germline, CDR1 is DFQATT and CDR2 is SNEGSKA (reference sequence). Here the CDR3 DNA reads TGCAGTGCTAGAGACTCCTCCGAGGGACAGGGAGGCGAGCAGTACTTC. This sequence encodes CSARDSSEGQGGEQYF.

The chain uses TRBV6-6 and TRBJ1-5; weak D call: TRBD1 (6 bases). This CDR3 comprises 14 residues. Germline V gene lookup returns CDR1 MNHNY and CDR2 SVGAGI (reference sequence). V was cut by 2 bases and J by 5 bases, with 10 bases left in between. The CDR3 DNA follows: TGTGCCAGCAGTTACGGGGGGGCGGATCAGCCCCAGCATTTT. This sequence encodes CASSYGGADQPQHF.

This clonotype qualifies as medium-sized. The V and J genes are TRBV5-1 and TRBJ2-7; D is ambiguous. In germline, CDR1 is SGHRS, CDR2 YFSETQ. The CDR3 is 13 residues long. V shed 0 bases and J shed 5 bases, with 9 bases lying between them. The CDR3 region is CASSLAPGDEQYF. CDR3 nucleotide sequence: TGCGCCAGCAGCTTGGCCCCCGGCGACGAGCAGTACTTC.

CDR3 amino acids: CASSFSWGNEKLFF. CDR3 DNA: TGTGCCAGCAGCTTCAGTTGGGGAAATGAAAAACTGTTTTTT. V usage is TRBV7-8 and J usage is TRBJ1-4; no reliable D call. Trimming took 3 bases from V and 5 from J, leaving 10 bases between them. The germline V gene has CDR1 SGHVS and CDR2 FQNEAQ. This CDR3 is built from 14 residues.

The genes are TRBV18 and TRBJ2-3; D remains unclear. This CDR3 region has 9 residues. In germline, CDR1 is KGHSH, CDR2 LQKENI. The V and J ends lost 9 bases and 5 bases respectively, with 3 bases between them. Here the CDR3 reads CARKDTQYF. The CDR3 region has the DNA TGTGCCAGGAAAGATACGCAGTATTTT.

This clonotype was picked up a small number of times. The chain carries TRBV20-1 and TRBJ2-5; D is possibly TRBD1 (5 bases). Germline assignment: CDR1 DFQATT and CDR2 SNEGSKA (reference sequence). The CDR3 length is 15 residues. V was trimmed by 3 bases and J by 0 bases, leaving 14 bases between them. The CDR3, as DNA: TGCAGTGCTAGGGGGCCAGGGTGGTACCAAGAGACCCAGTACTTC. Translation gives CSARGPGWYQETQYF.

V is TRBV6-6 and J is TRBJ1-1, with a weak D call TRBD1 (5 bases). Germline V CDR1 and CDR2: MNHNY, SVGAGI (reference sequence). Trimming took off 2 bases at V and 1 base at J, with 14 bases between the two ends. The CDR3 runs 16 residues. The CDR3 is CASSYHPTAPNTEAFF. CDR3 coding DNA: TGTGCCAGCAGTTACCACCCGACAGCACCGAACACTGAAGCTTTCTTT.

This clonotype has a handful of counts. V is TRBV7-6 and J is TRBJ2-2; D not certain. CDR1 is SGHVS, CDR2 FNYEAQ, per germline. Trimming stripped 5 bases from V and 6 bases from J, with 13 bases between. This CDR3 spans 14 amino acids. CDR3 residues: CASSVQRVAGELFF. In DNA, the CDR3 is TGTGCCAGCAGCGTCCAAAGGGTAGCCGGGGAGCTGTTTTTT.

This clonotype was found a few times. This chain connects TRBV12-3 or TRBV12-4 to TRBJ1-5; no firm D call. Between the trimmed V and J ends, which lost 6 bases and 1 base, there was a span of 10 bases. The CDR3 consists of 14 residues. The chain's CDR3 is CASRVSGSNQPQHF. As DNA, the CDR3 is TGTGCCAGCAGGGTCTCGGGGAGCAATCAGCCCCAGCATTTT.